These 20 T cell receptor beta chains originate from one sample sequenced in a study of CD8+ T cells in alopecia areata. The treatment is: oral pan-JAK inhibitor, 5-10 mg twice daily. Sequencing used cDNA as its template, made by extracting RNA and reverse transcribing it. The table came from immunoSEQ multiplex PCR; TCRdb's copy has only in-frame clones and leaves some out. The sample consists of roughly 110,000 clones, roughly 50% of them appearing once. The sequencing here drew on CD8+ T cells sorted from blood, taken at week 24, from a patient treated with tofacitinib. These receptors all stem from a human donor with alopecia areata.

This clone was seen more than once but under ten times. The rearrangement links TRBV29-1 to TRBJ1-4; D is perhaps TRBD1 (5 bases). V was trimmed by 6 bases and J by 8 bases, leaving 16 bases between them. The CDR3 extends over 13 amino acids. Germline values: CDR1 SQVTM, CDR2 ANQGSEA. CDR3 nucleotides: TGCAGCGTGGGGCCGGCGGCCGGCGAAAAACTGTTTTTT. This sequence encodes CSVGPAAGEKLFF.

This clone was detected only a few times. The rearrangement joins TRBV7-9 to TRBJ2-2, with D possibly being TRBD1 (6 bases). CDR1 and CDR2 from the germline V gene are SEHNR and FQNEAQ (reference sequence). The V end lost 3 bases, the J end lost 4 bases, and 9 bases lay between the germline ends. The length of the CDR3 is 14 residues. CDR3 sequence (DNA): TGTGCCAGCAGCTTTTTACAGGGCACCGGGGAGCTGTTTTTT. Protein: CASSFLQGTGELFF.

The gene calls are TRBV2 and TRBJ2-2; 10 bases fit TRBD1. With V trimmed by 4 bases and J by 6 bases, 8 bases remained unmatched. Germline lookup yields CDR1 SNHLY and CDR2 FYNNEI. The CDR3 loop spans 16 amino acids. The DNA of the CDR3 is TGTGCCAGCAGTGGACATCGGGACAGGGGACCCGGGGAGCTGTTTTTT. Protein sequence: CASSGHRDRGPGELFF.

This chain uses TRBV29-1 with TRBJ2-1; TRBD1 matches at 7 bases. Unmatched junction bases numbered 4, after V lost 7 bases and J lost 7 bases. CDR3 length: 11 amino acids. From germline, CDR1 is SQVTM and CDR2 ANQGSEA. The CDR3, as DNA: TGCAGCGCGACAGGGTTGAATGAGCAGTTCTTC. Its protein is CSATGLNEQFF.

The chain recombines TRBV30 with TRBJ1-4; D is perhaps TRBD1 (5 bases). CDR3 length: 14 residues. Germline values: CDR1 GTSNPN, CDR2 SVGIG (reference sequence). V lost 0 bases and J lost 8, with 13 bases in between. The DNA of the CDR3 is TGTGCCTGGAGTGTAGCAGGGTATAACGAAAAACTGTTTTTT. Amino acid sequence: CAWSVAGYNEKLFF.

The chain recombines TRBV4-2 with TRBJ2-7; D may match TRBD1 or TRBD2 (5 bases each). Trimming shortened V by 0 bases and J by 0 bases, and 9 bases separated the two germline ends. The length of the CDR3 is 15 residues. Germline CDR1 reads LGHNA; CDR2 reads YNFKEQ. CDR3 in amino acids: CASSQDEGSSYEQYF. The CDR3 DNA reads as TGTGCCAGCAGCCAAGATGAGGGGTCCTCCTACGAGCAGTACTTC.

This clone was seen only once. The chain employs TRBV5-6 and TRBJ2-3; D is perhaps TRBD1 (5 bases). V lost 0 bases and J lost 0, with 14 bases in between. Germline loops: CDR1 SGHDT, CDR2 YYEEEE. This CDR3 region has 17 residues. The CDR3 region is CASSLDQGSPSTDTQYF. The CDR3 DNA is TGTGCCAGCAGCTTGGATCAGGGCAGTCCTAGCACAGATACGCAGTATTTT.

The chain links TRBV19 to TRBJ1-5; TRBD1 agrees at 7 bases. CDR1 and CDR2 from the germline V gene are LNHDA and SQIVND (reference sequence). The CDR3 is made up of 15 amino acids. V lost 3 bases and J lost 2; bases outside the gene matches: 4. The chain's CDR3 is CASSIDRVGNQPQHF. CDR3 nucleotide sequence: TGTGCCAGTAGTATCGACAGGGTGGGCAATCAGCCCCAGCATTTT.

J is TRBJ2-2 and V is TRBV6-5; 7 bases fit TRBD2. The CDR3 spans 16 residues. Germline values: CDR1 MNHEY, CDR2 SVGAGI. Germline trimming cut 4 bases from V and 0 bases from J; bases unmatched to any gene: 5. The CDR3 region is CASSFRDYPNTGELFF. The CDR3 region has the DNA TGTGCCAGCAGTTTCCGGGACTACCCGAACACCGGGGAGCTGTTTTTT.

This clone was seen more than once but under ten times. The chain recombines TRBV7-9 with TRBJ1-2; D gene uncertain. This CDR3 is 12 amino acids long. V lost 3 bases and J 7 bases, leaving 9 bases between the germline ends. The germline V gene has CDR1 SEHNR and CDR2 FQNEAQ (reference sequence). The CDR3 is CASSFGEGGYTF. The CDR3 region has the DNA TGTGCCAGCAGCTTTGGTGAAGGTGGCTACACCTTC.

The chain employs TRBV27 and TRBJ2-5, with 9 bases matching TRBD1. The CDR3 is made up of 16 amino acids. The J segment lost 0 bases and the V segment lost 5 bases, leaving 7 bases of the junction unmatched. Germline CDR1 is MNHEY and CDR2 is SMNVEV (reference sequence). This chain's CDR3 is CASSGGQGVYQETQYF. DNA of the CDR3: TGTGCCAGCAGTGGGGGACAGGGCGTTTACCAAGAGACCCAGTACTTC.

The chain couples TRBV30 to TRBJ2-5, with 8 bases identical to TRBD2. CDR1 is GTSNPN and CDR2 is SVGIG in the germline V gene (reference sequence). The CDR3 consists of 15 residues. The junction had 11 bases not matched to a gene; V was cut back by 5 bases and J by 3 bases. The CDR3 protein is CAWDWTGGAEETQYF. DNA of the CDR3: TGTGCCTGGGATTGGACCGGGGGGGCCGAAGAGACCCAGTACTTC.

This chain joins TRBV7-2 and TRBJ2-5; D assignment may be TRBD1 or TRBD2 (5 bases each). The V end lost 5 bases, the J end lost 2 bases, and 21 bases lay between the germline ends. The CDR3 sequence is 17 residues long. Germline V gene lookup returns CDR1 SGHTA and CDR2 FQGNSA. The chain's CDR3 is CASSPWDGERRQETQYF. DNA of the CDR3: TGTGCCAGCAGCCCATGGGACGGGGAGAGAAGGCAAGAGACCCAGTACTTC.

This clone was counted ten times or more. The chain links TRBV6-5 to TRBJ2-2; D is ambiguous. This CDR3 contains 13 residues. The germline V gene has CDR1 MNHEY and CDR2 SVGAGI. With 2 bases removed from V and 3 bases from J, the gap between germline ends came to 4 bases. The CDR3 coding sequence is TGTGCCAGCAGTTACAGGGACACCGGGGAGCTGTTTTTT. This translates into CASSYRDTGELFF.

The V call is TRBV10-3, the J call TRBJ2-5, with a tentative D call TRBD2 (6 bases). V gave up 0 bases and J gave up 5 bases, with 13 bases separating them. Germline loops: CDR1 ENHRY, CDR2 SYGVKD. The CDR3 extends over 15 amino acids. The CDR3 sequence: CAISESVEGPETQYF. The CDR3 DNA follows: TGTGCCATCAGTGAGTCCGTGGAGGGCCCGGAGACCCAGTACTTC.

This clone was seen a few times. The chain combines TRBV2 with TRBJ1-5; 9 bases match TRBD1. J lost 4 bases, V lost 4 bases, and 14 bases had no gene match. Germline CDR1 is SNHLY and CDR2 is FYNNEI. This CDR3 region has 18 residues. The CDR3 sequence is CASSAPGQGIRGNQPQHF. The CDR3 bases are TGTGCCAGCAGTGCTCCTGGACAGGGGATTAGGGGGAATCAGCCCCAGCATTTT. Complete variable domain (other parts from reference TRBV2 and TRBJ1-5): EPEVTQTPSHQVTQMGQEVILRCVPISNHLYFYWYRQILGQKVEFLVSFYNNEISEKSEIFDDQFSVERPDGSNFTLKIRSTKLEDSAMYFCASSAPGQGIRGNQPQHFGDGTRLSIL.

The CDR3 here is CAWRNQWPEAFF. In DNA form, the CDR3 reads TGTGCCTGGAGGAATCAATGGCCTGAAGCTTTCTTT. This rearrangement joins TRBV30 to TRBJ1-1, with D unresolved. The CDR3 sequence is 12 residues long. V lost 3 bases and J 6 bases, leaving 11 bases between the germline ends. CDR1 GTSNPN and CDR2 SVGIG come from the germline V gene (reference sequence).

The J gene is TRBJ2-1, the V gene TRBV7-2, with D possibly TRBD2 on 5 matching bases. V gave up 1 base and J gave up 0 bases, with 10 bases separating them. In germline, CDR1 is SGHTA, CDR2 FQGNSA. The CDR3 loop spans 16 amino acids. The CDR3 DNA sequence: TGTGCCAGCAGCTTAGTAATGGGGAGCTCCTACAATGAGCAGTTCTTC. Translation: CASSLVMGSSYNEQFF.

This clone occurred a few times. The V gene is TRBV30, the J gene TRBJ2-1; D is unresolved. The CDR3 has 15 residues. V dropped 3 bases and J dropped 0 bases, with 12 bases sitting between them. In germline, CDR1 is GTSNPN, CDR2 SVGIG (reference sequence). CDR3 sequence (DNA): TGTGCCTGGAGCTTTGGGCCCTACTCCTACAATGAGCAGTTCTTC. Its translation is CAWSFGPYSYNEQFF.

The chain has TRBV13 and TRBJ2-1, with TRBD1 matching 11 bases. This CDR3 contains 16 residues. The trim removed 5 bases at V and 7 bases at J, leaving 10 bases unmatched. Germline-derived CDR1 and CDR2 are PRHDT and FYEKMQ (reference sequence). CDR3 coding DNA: TGTGCCAGCAGCAACAATCCGGGACAGGGGGTTAATGAGCAGTTCTTC. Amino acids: CASSNNPGQGVNEQFF.